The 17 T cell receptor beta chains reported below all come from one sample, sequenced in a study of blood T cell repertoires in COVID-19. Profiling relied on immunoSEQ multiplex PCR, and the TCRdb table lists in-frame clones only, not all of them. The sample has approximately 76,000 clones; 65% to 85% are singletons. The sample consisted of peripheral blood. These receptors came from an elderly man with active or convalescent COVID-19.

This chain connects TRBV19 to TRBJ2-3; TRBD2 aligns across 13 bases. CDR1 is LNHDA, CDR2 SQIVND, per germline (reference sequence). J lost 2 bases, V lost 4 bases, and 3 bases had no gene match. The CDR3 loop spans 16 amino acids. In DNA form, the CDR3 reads TGTGCCAGTAGTACGGGACTAGCGGGGTACACAGATACGCAGTATTTT. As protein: CASSTGLAGYTDTQYF.

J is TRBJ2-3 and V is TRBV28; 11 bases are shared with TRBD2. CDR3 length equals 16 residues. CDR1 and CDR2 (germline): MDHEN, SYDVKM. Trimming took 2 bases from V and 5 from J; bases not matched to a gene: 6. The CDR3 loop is CASSLVTSGGEDTQYF. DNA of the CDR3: TGTGCCAGCAGTTTAGTCACTAGCGGGGGCGAAGATACGCAGTATTTT.

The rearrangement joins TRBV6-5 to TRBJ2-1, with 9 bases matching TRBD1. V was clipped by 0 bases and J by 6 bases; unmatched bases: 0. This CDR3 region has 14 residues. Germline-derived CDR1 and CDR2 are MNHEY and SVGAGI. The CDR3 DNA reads TGTGCCAGCAGTTACTCGGACAGGGGCAATGAGCAGTTCTTC. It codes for CASSYSDRGNEQFF.

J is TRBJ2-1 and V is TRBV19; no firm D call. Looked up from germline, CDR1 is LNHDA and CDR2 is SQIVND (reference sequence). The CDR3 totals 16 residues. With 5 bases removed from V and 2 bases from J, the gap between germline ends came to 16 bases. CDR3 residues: CASSLGGDPPYNEQFF. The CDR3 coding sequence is TGTGCCAGTAGTCTTGGCGGAGACCCACCCTACAATGAGCAGTTCTTC.

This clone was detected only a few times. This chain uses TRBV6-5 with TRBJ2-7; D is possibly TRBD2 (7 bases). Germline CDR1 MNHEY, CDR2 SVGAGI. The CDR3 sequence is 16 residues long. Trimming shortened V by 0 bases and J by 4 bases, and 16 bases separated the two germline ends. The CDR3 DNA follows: TGTGCCAGCAGTTACTCGCCCAGCGGGGACAATTACGAGCAGTACTTC. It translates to CASSYSPSGDNYEQYF.

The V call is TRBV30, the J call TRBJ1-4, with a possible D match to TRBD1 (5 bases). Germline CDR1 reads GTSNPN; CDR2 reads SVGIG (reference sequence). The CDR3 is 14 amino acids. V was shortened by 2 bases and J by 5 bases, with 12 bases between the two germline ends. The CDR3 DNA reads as TGTGCCTGGAGTACCGGGACTAAAAATGAAAAACTGTTTTTT. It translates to CAWSTGTKNEKLFF.

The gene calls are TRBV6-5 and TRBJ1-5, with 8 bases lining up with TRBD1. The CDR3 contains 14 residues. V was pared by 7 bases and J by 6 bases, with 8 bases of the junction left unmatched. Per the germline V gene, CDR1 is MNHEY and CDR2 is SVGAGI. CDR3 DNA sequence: TGTGCCAGCAACCCGGGACAGGTTCTTCAGCCCCAGCATTTT. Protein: CASNPGQVLQPQHF.

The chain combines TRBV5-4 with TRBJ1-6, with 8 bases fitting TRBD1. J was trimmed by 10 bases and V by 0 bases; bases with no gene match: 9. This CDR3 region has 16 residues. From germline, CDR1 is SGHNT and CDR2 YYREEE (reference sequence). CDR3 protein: CASSLDMTGDNSPLHF. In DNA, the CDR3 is TGTGCCAGCAGCTTGGACATGACAGGGGACAACTCACCCCTCCACTTT.

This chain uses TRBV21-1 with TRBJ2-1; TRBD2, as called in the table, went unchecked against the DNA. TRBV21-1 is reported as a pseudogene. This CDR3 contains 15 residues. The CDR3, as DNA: TGTGCCAGCAGCGAGACTAGCGGATCCTACAATGAGCAGTTCTTC. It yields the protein CASSETSGSYNEQFF.

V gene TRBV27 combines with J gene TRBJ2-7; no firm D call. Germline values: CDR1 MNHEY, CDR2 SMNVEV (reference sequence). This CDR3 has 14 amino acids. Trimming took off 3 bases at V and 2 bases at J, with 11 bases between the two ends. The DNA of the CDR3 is TGTGCCAGCAGTTTGAACTACCTAACCTACGAGCAGTACTTC. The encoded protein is CASSLNYLTYEQYF.

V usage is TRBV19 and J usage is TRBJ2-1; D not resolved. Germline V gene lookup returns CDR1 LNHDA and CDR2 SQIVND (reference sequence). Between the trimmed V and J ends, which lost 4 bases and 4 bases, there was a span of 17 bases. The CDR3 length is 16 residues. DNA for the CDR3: TGTGCCAGTAGTACCCAAAGCGCGAGGAAGTACAATGAGCAGTTCTTC. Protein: CASSTQSARKYNEQFF.

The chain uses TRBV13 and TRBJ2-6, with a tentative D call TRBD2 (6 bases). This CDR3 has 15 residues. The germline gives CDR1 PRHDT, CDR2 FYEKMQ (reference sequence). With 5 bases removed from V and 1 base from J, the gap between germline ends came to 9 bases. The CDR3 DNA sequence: TGTGCCAGCAGCACGGAGGGTTCTGGGGCCAACGTCCTGACTTTC. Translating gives CASSTEGSGANVLTF. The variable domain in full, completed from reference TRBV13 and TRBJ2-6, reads AAGVIQSPRHLIKEKRETATLKCYPIPRHDTVYWYQQGPGQDPQFLISFYEKMQSDKGSIPDRFSAQQFSDYHSELNMSSLELGDSALYFCASSTEGSGANVLTFGAGSRLTVL.

CDR3 loop: CASLGDYNEQFF. The CDR3 region has the DNA TGTGCCAGCCTAGGGGACTACAATGAGCAGTTCTTC. The chain is built from TRBV28 and TRBJ2-1, with a possible D match to TRBD1 (5 bases). The germline CDR1 and CDR2 sequences are MDHEN and SYDVKM. Between the trimmed V and J ends, which lost 8 bases and 3 bases, there was a span of 8 bases. This CDR3 comprises 12 residues.

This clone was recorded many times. The CDR3 region is CASSQAAYGDRGGNTIYF. As DNA, the CDR3 is TGTGCCAGCAGCCAAGCCGCGTACGGGGACAGGGGTGGAAACACCATATATTTT. This sequence joins TRBV4-2 and TRBJ1-3; 10 nucleotides align to TRBD1. Trimming at V came to 1 base and at J to 3 bases, leaving 9 bases not matched to a gene. This CDR3 spans 18 amino acids. Germline lookup yields CDR1 LGHNA and CDR2 YNFKEQ.

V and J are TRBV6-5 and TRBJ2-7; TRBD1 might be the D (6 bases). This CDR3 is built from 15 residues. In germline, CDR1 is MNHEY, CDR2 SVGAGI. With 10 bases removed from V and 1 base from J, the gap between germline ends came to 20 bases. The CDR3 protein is CATKTYGTSSYEQYF. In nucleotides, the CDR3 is TGTGCCACCAAAACCTATGGGACATCTTCCTACGAGCAGTACTTC.

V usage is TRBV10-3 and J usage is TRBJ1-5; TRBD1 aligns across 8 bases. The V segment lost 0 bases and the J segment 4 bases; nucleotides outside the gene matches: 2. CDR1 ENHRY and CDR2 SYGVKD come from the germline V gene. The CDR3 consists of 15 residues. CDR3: CAISESTGGNQPQHF. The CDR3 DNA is TGTGCCATCAGTGAGTCAACAGGGGGGAATCAGCCCCAGCATTTT.

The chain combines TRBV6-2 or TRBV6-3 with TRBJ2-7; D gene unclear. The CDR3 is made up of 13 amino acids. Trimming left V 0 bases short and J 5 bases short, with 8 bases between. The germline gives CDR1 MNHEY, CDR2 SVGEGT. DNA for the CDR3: TGTGCCAGCAGTTACTCGACGAGGAACGAGCAGTACTTC. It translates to CASSYSTRNEQYF.